This T cell receptor beta chain was recovered during a study of post-analysis software for immune sequencing data (dated by TCRdb to the mid-2010s). Describing the broader study: Disease courses on record covered relapsing-remitting, secondary progressive and progressive-relapsing multiple sclerosis, though some patients had no subtype annotation. Patient repertoires were compared against ten to eleven previously published healthy control repertoires from donors aged about 6 to 27 years. A subset of samples was prepared in parallel using single-end sample barcoding, then pooled and co-amplified after Illumina adapter ligation.

This clonotype was detected only a few times. There is no known antigen for this receptor. No base-level quality is on record; no much larger clone is a single base apart. Libraries came from PCR. Sequencer: Illumina HiSeq 2500. To reduce PCR and sequencing biases, unique molecular identifiers were incorporated into the TCR beta cDNA libraries. Per 1 to 10 million input T cells, some 500,000 cDNA molecules were obtained, such that each molecule approximated one T cell. The patient libraries were prepared and sequenced with the same protocol used for the earlier healthy control dataset. Samples belonging to the same batch were prepared together, multiplexed and sequenced on a shared HiSeq lane. The original pipeline was this. Raw barcoded reads were processed with MIGEC, and single-read molecular identifier groups were discarded before consensus assembly and CDR3 extraction. VDJtools was used for post-analysis of the clonotype tables, and diversity was normalized by down-sampling every dataset to the size of the smallest sample. Repertoire overlap clustering matched CDR3 amino acid but not nucleotide sequences to correct batch-related cross-sample contamination. In-frame beta chains were kept once TCRdb had trimmed the public reads at Q25 with fastp and called clones with MiXCR. Under each unique CDR3 protein, matching rows form one entry showing the most common genes and DNA. V and J calls and clone size were set by TCRdb, not the authors. For this sample there are 550,000 to 700,000 distinct CDR3 sequences; 40% to 50% appear just once. The leading ten clones occupy 1.5% to 2% of the sample.

Here is what the overall study found, with its caveats: Multiple sclerosis patients had significantly lower normalized Chao1 diversity than controls, a result that suggests substantial peripheral T-cell clonal expansion. The multiple sclerosis patient group was slightly younger than the control group. Direct clustering with F measure revealed strong co-clustering of samples prepared in the same batch, which led to a batch-effect correction. Roughly 5 TRBV segments, including TRBV5-6, TRBV5-1 and TRBV20-1, were significantly more frequent in patients than controls.

To demonstrate the VDJtools post-analysis software, TCR beta repertoires were profiled from the peripheral blood of more than 10 young patients with multiple sclerosis. Multiple sclerosis patients were children and adolescents aged roughly 6 to 17 years. Deletion took 1 base off V and 2 bases off J, with a span of 10 bases between the germline ends. Including cysteine and phenylalanine, the CDR3 has 14 amino acids. Of the read, only the CDR3 DNA is kept; its 42 bases are in frame from base 1. As encoded in the germline V gene (reference sequence), CDR1 is DFQATT while CDR2 is SNEGSKA. In this chain, TRBV20-1 is recombined with TRBJ2-3; there is no confident call for the D gene. The sample was blood. This sequence was found in a girl aged 5-17 years with multiple sclerosis. The DNA is as follows: TGCAGTGCTAGAGGGTCAGAAAACACAGATACGCAGTATTTT. It translates as CSARGSENTDTQYF.